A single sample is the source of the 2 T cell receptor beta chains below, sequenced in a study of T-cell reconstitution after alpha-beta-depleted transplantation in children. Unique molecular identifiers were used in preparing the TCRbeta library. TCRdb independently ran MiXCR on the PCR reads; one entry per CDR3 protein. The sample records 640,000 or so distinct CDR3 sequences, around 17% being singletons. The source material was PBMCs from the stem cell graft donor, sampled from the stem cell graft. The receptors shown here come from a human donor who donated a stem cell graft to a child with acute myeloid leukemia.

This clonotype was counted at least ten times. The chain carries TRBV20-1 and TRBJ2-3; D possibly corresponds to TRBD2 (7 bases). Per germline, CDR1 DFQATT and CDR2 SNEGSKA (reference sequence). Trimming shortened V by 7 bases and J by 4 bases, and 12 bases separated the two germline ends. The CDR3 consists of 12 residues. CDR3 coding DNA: TGCAGTGTCGGGGGGCCGGCAGATACGCAGTATTTT. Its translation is CSVGGPADTQYF.

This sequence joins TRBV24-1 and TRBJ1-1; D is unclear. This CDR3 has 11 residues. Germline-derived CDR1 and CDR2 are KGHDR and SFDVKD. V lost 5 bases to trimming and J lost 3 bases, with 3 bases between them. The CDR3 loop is CATSGDTEAFF. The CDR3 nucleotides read TGTGCCACCAGTGGGGACACTGAAGCTTTCTTT.